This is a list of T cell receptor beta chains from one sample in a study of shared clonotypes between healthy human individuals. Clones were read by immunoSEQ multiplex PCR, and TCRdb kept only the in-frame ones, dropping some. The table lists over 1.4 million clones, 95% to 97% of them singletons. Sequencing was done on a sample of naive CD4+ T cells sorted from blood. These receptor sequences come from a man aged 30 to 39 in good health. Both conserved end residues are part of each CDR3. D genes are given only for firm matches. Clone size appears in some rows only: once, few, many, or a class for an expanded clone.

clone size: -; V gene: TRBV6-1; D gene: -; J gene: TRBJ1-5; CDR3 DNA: TGTGCCAGCAAGGCAGGGGACAATCAGCCCCAGCATTTT; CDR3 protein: CASKAGDNQPQHF
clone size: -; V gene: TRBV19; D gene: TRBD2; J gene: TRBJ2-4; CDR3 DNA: TGTGCCAGTAGTAGGACTAGCGGGAGGGCCGGGGGGAACATTCAGTACTTC; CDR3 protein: CASSRTSGRAGGNIQYF
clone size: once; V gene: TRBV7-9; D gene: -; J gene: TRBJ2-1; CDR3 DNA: TGTGCCAGCAGCTTCGCCAGCCCCTACAATGAGCAGTTCTTC; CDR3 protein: CASSFASPYNEQFF
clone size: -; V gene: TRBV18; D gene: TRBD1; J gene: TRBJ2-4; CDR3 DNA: TGTGCCAGCTCACCAGGGACAACAGGGGGCGACATTCAGTACTTC; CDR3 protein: CASSPGTTGGDIQYF
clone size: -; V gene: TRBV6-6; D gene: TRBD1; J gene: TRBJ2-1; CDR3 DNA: TGTGCCAGCAGTTACGCGGGGACAGGGGTCAATGAGCAGTTCTTC; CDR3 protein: CASSYAGTGVNEQFF
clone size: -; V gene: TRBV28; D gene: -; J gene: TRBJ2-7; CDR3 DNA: TGTGCCAGCAGGACTCCAGGGCACGAGCAGTACTTC; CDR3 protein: CASRTPGHEQYF
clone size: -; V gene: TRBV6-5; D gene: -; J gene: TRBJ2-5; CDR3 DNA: TGTGCCAGCAGCCGATCCTCTAGGGAGACCCAGTACTTC; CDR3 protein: CASSRSSRETQYF
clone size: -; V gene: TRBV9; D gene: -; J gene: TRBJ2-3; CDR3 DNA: TGTGCCAGCAGCGTAGAGCCCCGCACAGATACGCAGTATTTT; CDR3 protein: CASSVEPRTDTQYF
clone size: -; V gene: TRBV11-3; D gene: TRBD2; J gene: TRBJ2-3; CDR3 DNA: TGTGCCAGCAGCCTTAGCGGGATTCAAGATACGCAGTATTTT; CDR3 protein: CASSLSGIQDTQYF
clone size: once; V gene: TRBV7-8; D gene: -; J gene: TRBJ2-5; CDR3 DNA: TGTGCCAGCAGCTTAGTAGGGGTGATCGAGACCCAGTACTTC; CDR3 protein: CASSLVGVIETQYF
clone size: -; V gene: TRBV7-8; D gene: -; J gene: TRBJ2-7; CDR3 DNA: TGTGCCAGCAGCCCGGGGACATCGAGCTCCTACGAGCAGTACTTC; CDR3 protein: CASSPGTSSSYEQYF
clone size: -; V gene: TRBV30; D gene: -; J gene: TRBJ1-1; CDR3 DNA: TGTGCCTGGAGTGTACAGGTTGCGGCTGAAGCTTTCTTT; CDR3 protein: CAWSVQVAAEAFF
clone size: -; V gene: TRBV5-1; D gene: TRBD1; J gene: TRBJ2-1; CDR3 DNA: TGCGCCAGCAGCGCAACCGGGACAGGGGCCTACAATGAGCAGTTCTTC; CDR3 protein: CASSATGTGAYNEQFF
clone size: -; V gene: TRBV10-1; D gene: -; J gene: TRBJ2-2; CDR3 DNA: TGCGCCAGCAGTGAAGGGGGACAGAACACCGGGGAGCTGTTTTTT; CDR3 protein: CASSEGGQNTGELFF
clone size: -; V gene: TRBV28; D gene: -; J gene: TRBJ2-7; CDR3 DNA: TGTGCCAGCAGCGAGGGGTACGAGCAGTACTTC; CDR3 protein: CASSEGYEQYF
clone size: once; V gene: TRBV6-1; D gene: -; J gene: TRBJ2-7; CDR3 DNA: TGTGCCACCTCCGTGGTCGCCGAGCAGTACTTC; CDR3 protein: CATSVVAEQYF
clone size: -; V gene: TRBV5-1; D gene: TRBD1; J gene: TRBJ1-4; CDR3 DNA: TGCGCCAGCACCCATGGACAGGGGGCTTTTAATGAAAAACTGTTTTTT; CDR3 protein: CASTHGQGAFNEKLFF
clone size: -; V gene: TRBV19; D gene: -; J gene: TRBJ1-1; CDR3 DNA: TGTGCCAGTAGTGCGGAGGAGCGGACTGAAGCTTTCTTT; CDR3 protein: CASSAEERTEAFF
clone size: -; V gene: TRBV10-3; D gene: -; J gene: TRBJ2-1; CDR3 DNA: TGTGCCATCACCCGTGGTAGCGGCTCCTACAATGAGCAGTTCTTC; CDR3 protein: CAITRGSGSYNEQFF
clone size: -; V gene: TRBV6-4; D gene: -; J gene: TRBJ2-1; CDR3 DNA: TGTGCCAGCAGTGACTCTGGCGGACGCTCCTACAATGAGCAGTTCTTC; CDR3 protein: CASSDSGGRSYNEQFF
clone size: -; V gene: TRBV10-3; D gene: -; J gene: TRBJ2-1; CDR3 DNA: TGTGCCATCAGCCACATGGCCCCACTATCCAATGAGCAGTTCTTC; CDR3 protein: CAISHMAPLSNEQFF
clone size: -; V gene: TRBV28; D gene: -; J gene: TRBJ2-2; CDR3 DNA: TGTGCCAGCAGTTTCTCGACCACCGGGGAGCTGTTTTTT; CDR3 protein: CASSFSTTGELFF
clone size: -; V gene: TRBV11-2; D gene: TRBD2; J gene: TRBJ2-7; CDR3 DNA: TGTGCCAGCAGGAGCCGACTAGCGGGTACCTACGAGCAGTACTTC; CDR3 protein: CASRSRLAGTYEQYF
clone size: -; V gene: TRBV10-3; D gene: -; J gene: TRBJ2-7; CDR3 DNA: TGTGCCACCGGCGACCGGGACACTTCCTACGAGCAGTACTTC; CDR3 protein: CATGDRDTSYEQYF
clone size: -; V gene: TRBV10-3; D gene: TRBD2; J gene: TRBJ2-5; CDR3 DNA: TGTGCCATCAGTGGCGGGAGGCCCCAAGAGACCCAGTACTTC; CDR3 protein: CAISGGRPQETQYF
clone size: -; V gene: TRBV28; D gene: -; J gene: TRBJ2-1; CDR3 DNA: TGTGCCAGCAGTTTGGCCCAACGAGAGCAGTTCTTC; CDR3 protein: CASSLAQREQFF
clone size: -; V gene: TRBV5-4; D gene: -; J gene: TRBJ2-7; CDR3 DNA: TGTGCCAGCGGGGGGAAGGGATCCTACGAGCAGTACTTC; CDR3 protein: CASGGKGSYEQYF
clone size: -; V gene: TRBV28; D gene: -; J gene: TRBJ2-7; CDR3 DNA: TGTGCCAGCACCCGAGACGGATTAGCCTACGAGCAGTACTTC; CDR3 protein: CASTRDGLAYEQYF
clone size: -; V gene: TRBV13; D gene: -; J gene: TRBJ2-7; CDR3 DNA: TGTGCCAGCAGCCTACGACCCACAGCCCTTGAGCAGTACTTC; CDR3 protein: CASSLRPTALEQYF
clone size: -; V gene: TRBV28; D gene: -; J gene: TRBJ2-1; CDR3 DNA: TGTGCCAGCAGTTTGGAGATGAAGGTTGGGAATGAGCAGTTCTTC; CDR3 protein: CASSLEMKVGNEQFF
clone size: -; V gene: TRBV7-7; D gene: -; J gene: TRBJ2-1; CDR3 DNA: TGTGCCAGCAGCTTGGGCAGGGGAGAGCAGTTCTTC; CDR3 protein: CASSLGRGEQFF
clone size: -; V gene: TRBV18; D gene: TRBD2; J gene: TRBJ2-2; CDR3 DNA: TGTGCCAGCTCAGAAGGCCCTGGACTAGCGGAGAACACCGGGGAGCTGTTTTTT; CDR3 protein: CASSEGPGLAENTGELFF
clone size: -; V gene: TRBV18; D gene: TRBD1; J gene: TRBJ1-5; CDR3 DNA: TGTGCCAGCTCACCGACAGGGGGAAAACATCAGCCCCAGCATTTT; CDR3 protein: CASSPTGGKHQPQHF
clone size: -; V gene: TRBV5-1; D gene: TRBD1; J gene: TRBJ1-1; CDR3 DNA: TGCGCCAGCAGCTTTCCCCGGGGGTCGGGGGGACAGAGGAACACTGAAGCTTTCTTT; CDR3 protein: CASSFPRGSGGQRNTEAFF
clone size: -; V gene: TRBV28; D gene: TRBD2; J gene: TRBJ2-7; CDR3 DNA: TGTGCCAGCAGTGAAGGGACTAGCGGGATGTACGAGCAGTACTTC; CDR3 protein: CASSEGTSGMYEQYF
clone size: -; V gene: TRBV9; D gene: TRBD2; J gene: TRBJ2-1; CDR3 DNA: TGTGCCAGCAGCGAAAGCGGGGGGAACTACAATGAGCAGTTCTTC; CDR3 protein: CASSESGGNYNEQFF
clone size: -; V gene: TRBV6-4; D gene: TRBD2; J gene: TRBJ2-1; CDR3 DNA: TGTGCCAGCAGTGAAAGCGGGGCCTGGTACAATGAGCAGTTCTTC; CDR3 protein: CASSESGAWYNEQFF
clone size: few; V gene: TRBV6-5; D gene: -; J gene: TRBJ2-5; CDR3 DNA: TGTGCCAGCAGTTCGGCCGGGACCCAGTACTTC; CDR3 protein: CASSSAGTQYF
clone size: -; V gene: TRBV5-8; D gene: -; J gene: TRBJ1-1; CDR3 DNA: TGTGCCAGCAGCACTGCACGGAACACTGAAGCTTTCTTT; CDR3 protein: CASSTARNTEAFF
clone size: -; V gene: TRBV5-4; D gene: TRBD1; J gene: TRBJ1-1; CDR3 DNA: TGTGCCAGCAGCTCTGAGCTAGGGACAGGGGAATTCGACACTGAAGCTTTCTTT; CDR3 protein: CASSSELGTGEFDTEAFF
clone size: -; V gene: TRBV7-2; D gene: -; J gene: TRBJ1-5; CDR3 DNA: TGTGCCAGCAGCTACTATAGCAATCAGCCCCAGCATTTT; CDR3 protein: CASSYYSNQPQHF
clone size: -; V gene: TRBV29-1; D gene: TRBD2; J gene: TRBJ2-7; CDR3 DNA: TGCAGCGTTGAAGCCGTGACTAGCGACTCCTACGAGCAGTACTTC; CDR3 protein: CSVEAVTSDSYEQYF
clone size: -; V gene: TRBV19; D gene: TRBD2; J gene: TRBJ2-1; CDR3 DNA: TGTGCCAGTAGTATCGTTGCCCGGACTAGCGGGAGGTCTGACAATGAGCAGTTCTTC; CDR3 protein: CASSIVARTSGRSDNEQFF
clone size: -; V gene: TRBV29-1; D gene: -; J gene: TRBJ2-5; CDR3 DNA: TGCAGCGTTTTTGGGGTGGGTCAGCAAGAGACCCAGTACTTC; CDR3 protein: CSVFGVGQQETQYF